The 8 T cell receptor beta chains given below trace back to one sample, sequenced in a study of tumor and adjacent non-tumor tissue in lung cancer. This sample's RNA came from whole unsorted tissue. Distant lung tissue was collected more than 3 cm away from the tumor edge. TCRbeta libraries were built with three rounds of nested PCR, modified from ARM-PCR. Via MiXCR, TCRdb re-called the multiplex PCR reads, giving one row per CDR3 protein. The table has 90,000 to 120,000 distinct CDR3 sequences, 55% to 65% seen once. Material: distant non-tumor lung tissue. These receptors were obtained from a man younger than 40 with non-small cell lung cancer.

This clonotype showed up just once. A junction end diverges from the germline sequence, so it may reflect a read error. This chain uses TRBV29-1 with TRBJ2-5; 7 bases match TRBD1. Per the germline V gene, CDR1 is SQVTM and CDR2 is ANQGSEA. The CDR3 extends over 12 amino acids. CDR3 loop: CSVDRPQEIQYF. The CDR3 region has the DNA TGCAGCGTGGACAGGCCCCAAGAGATCCAGTACTTC.

The chain has TRBV4-1 and TRBJ1-5, with unresolved D. TRBJ2-3 explains the end of the DNA better; the J call may be wrong. Germline-derived CDR1 and CDR2 are MGHRA and YSYEKL. The CDR3 extends over 15 amino acids. CDR3 in amino acids: CASSQDGLSNRPQYF. CDR3 DNA sequence: TGCGCCAGCAGCCAAGACGGGCTTAGCAATCGGCCCCAGTATTTT.

A remark on this clonotype: Mismatch with germline at one junction end may stem from a read error. The genes are TRBV24-1 and TRBJ2-3; D gene ambiguous. Germline CDR1 reads KGHDR; CDR2 reads SFDVKD. This CDR3 is 13 amino acids long. The CDR3 sequence is CATSDYTTDTQYF. In nucleotides, the CDR3 is TGTGCCACTAGTGATTACACCACAGATACGCAGTATTTT.

This clonotype was recorded once. A much more abundant neighbour one base away suggests this may be a read error. This chain links TRBV20-1 with TRBJ1-5; maybe TRBD1 (6 bases). The CDR3 has 13 amino acids. V lost 4 bases, J lost 7 bases, and 14 bases lay in between. CDR1 and CDR2 (germline): DFQATT, SNEGSKA (reference sequence). As DNA, the CDR3 is TGCAGTGCTATAGGGGGTACGGGACAGCCCCAGCATTTT. This translates into CSAIGGTGQPQHF.

Concerning this clonotype itself: A much larger clone sits a single nucleotide away, making a read error possible. This sequence joins TRBV20-1 and TRBJ1-2, with D perhaps matching TRBD1 (6 bases). The length of the CDR3 is 13 residues. Germline V gene sequence: CDR1 DFQATT, CDR2 SNEGSKA (reference sequence). DNA of the CDR3: TGCAATGCTAGAGATGGGACAAGCTATGGCTACACCTTC. It yields the protein CNARDGTSYGYTF.

This clonotype was picked up one time. The junction departs from germline at one end; a sequencing error may be responsible. The chain joins TRBV11-3 to TRBJ2-1; D remains unclear. Germline CDR1 reads SGHNT; CDR2 reads YENEEA. This CDR3 contains 11 residues. This CDR3 is CASGLSGEQCF. For the CDR3, the DNA is TGTGCCAGCGGCTTAAGTGGTGAGCAGTGCTTC.

In regard to this clonotype: A much more abundant neighbour one base away suggests this may be a read error. Given the absence of the conserved phenylalanine or tryptophan at the CDR3 end, a read error is likely. The rearrangement uses TRBV20-1 and TRBJ2-3, with 10 bases fitting TRBD2. V dropped 0 bases and J dropped 3; count of bases not matched to a gene: 3. CDR3 length: 15 residues. Per germline, CDR1 DFQATT and CDR2 SNEGSKA (reference sequence). CDR3 amino acids: CSARDEREGTDTQYI. The CDR3 nucleotides read TGCAGTGCTAGAGATGAGCGGGAGGGGACAGATACGCAGTATATT.

A word on this clonotype: Since no conserved phenylalanine or tryptophan closes the CDR3, a read error is the likely cause. This chain joins TRBV4-2 and TRBJ1-1; maybe TRBD1 (6 bases). The ends were cut back, 0 bases at V and 4 bases at J, with 15 bases in the middle. Germline V gene lookup returns CDR1 LGHNA and CDR2 YNFKEQ. This CDR3 region has 16 residues. Here the CDR3 DNA reads TGTGCCAGCAGCCAAGATCCGGGGGGCGGGGGCACTGAAGCTTTCTCT. Translation: CASSQDPGGGGTEAFS.